What follows describes a single TCR beta chain. Its antigen is unknown. Sequence at one end of the junction differs from germline and may be a read error. A constant-region primer and ProtoScript II reverse transcriptase were used to reverse-transcribe TCRbeta-specific cDNA from around 530 ng total RNA. TCRbeta libraries were built with three nested multiplex PCR rounds, a slightly modified ARM-PCR procedure. Each of the first two PCR rounds ran for around 9 cycles and used multiplex TRBV1-TRBV30 forward primers together with a Cbeta reverse primer. A final 25-cycle PCR with Deep VentR polymerase added sample barcodes and Illumina adapters. Before sequencing, amplicons between 200 and 500 bp were purified from gel using a QIAquick gel extraction kit. An Illumina HiSeq 2500 was used to sequence the TCRbeta amplicons, generating 250-bp paired-end reads. Regarding the original processing steps: To recover full CDR3 sequences, reads were quality-trimmed using Trimmomatic v0.33 and paired reads were then merged using FLASH v1.2.11. MiGEC v1.2.1b assigned V, D and J germline segments to the rearranged TCRbeta sequences. Clonotype statistics and Shannon-Wiener diversity indices were computed with VDJtools v1.0.0. To reduce sampling bias, subsequent analyses other than the diversity analysis used only the 250 most abundant clonotypes in each sample. TCRdb handled the public reads itself, with Q25 trimming in fastp and clone calling in MiXCR, and kept productive beta chains. One record per CDR3 amino acid sequence lists the most common genes and DNA. TCRdb assigned the V and J calls; the authors' analysis was not used. The table for this sample lists tens of thousands of distinct CDR3 sequences; over 70% of them were counted only once. Of the sample, over 30% is held by the ten largest clones.

Without any cell sorting, total RNA and DNA were co-extracted from 20-30 mg of bulk tissue using the AllPrep DNA/RNA mini kit. Between late 2015 and March 2016, a few patients in China with histopathologically diagnosed primary liver carcinoma had surgical resection. At the time of sampling, the patients had chronic HBV infection and had not received any treatment. Each tumor was sampled at five spatially separated regions: the superior, inferior, left-lateral and right-lateral poles and the tumor centre. More than 75% viable tumor cells were found by histology in every tumor sample. Fresh tumor and adjacent tissue pieces were bisected, with one half stored in RNAlater at -80 degrees C and the other half sent for histology. The sample comes from a study of tumor-infiltrating lymphocytes in primary liver carcinoma (dated by TCRdb to 2016 to 2017). With regard to the full study: Of the five patients, three men and two women aged 30 to 69 years, four had hepatocellular carcinoma and one had combined HCC and intrahepatic cholangiocarcinoma. The five patients had tumors of stage T1-T3 N0M0, with maximum diameters ranging from about 4.2 to 10 cm. Each sample produced about 3.65 to 7.5 million productive TCRbeta reads, and read depth showed no significant difference between tissue types. Across five regions of each liver tumor, along with adjacent normal tissue and blood, the study brought together TCRbeta repertoire sequencing, expression microarrays and whole-exome sequencing. TCRbeta repertoire sequencing covered 35 or so specimens from 5 patients: some 25 tumor regions, 5 adjacent noncancerous liver tissues and 5 peripheral blood samples. To link TCRbeta repertoire diversity to the local molecular phenotype, the 25 to 30 tumor region samples were profiled with Agilent mRNA microarrays. Technical replicate repertoires showed high reproducibility, with mean shared-clone rates roughly 0.88 and correlation coefficients above 0.95.

Study-wide findings and limitations: Only about 7.5-25% of top clones were found in all five regions of a tumor, suggesting spatial heterogeneity of tumor-infiltrating T cells. Only the TCR beta chain was sequenced, so true repertoire diversity is likely underestimated because unpaired alpha chains were not captured. Only a few patients were included in the study, and the authors note that the findings should be validated in a larger study. Because the samples were bulk and unsorted, CD4+ and CD8+ T cell repertoires could not be compared. Repertoire overlap was higher between tumor regions (mean about 36%) than tumor-adjacent (17%) or tumor-blood (14%) pairs, consistent with antigen-driven expansion. Compared with blood, tumors had a significantly larger share of the repertoire taken up by the top 250 clones (p = 0.039).

The CDR3 runs 17 residues from the cysteine to the phenylalanine. Only the CDR3 DNA stays, 51 bases, in frame from base 1. The CDR1 and CDR2 encoded by the germline V gene are MDHEN and SYDVKM. Sequenced input: liver tumor tissue from sampling region 4. The sample's cell subset or site label is to be understood as: tumor region T4, right-lateral pole. The TCR was taken from a woman under 40 with primary liver carcinoma and hepatitis B virus infection. The sequence links TRBV28 to TRBJ2-3, with the D assignment possibly TRBD1 or TRBD2, given 5 matching bases for each. The CDR3 is CASSFETMWWGTDTQYF. The sequence in DNA is TGTGCCAGCAGTTTTGAGACTATGTGGTGGGGCACAGATACGCAATATTTT.